Below are 2 T cell receptor beta chains sequenced from a single sample in a study of radiation and T cells in renal cell carcinoma. Treatment denoted: treatment-naive control, cytoreductive nephrectomy. TCRdb keeps only in-frame clones here, not all; method: immunoSEQ multiplex PCR. The sample records under 7,000 clones, 68% being singletons. This specimen was tumor tissue, taken from a patient whose treatment was nephrectomy without radiotherapy. These receptors were obtained from a human donor with renal cell carcinoma.

The chain carries TRBV6-5 and TRBJ2-5, with a weak D call TRBD1 (6 bases). Germline assignment: CDR1 MNHEY and CDR2 SVGAGI. Deletions cut 8 bases from V and 4 bases from J, with 11 bases between. The length of the CDR3 is 12 residues. DNA of the CDR3: TGTGCCAGCGAGGGGGTTGGAGAGACCCAGTACTTC. Translation: CASEGVGETQYF.

This clone has a single count. CDR3 nucleotide sequence: TGTGCCAGCTCACGACAGGGAGAGAATAATTCACCCCTCCACTTT. Amino acid sequence: CASSRQGENNSPLHF. The rearrangement links TRBV18 to TRBJ1-6; 7 nucleotides line up with TRBD1. Germline V gene sequence: CDR1 KGHSH, CDR2 LQKENI. This CDR3 region has 15 residues. The ends lost 4 bases at V and 5 bases at J; junction bases unmatched: 5.